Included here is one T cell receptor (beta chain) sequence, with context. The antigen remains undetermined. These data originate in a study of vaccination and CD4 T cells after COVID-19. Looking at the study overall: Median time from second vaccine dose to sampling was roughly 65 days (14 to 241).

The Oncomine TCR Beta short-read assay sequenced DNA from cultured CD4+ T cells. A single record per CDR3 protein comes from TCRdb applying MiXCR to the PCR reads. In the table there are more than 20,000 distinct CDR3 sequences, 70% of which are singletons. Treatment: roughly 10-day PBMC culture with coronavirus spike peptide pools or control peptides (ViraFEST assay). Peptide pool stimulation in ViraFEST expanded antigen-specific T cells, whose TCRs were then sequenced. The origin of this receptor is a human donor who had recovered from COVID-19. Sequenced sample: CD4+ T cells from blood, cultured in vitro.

This chain's CDR3 is CASSRTKGGWNTEAFF. CDR3 sequence (DNA): TGTGCCAGCAGCCGGACCAAGGGGGGCTGGAACACTGAAGCTTTCTTT. V is TRBV3-1 and J is TRBJ1-1; D possibly corresponds to TRBD1 (6 bases). CDR1 and CDR2 (germline): LGHDT, YNNKEL (reference sequence). V shed 4 bases and J shed 1 base, with 16 bases lying between them. The CDR3 covers 16 residues. The full variable domain, completed using reference TRBV3-1 and TRBJ1-1, is DTAVSQTPKYLVTQMGNDKSIKCEQNLGHDTMYWYKQDSKKFLKIMFSYNNKELIINETVPNRFSPKSPDKAHLNLHINSLELGDSAVYFCASSRTKGGWNTEAFFGQGTRLTVV.